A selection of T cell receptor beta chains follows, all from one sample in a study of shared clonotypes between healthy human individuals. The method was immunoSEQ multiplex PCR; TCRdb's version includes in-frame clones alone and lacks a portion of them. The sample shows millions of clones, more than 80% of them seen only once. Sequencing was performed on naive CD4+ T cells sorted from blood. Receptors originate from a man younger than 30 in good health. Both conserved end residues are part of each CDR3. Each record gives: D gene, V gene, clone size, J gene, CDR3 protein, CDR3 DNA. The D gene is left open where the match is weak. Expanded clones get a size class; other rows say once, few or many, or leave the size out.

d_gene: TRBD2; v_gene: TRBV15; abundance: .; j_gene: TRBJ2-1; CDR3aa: CATSPRTSGMNEQFF; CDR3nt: TGTGCCACCAGCCCCCGGACTAGCGGGATGAATGAGCAGTTCTTC
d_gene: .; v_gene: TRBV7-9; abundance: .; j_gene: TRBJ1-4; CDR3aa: CASSSLNEKLFF; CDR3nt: TGTGCCAGCAGCTCCCTCAATGAAAAACTGTTTTTT
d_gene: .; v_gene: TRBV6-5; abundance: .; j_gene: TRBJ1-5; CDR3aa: CASSYSNHQPQHF; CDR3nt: TGTGCCAGCAGTTACTCGAATCATCAGCCCCAGCATTTT
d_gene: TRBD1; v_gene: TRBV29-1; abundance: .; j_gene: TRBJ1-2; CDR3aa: CSVEDPGTVRGYTF; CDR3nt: TGCAGCGTTGAAGACCCCGGGACAGTGAGGGGCTACACCTTC
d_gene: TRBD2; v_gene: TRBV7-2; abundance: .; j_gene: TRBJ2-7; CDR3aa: CASSSLLAGPSYEQYF; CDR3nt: TGTGCCAGCAGCTCGCTCTTAGCGGGCCCTTCCTACGAGCAGTACTTC
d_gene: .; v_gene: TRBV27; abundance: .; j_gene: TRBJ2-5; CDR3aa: CASSSQETQYF; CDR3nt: TGTGCCAGCAGTTCCCAGGAGACCCAGTACTTC
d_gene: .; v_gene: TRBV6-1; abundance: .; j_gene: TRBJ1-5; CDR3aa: CASSPWGAQQPQHF; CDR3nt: TGTGCCAGCAGCCCCTGGGGGGCTCAACAGCCCCAGCATTTT
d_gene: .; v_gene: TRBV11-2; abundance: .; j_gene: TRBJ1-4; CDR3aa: CASSRNAGQEKLFF; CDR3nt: TGTGCCAGCAGCCGAAATGCGGGCCAGGAAAAACTGTTTTTT
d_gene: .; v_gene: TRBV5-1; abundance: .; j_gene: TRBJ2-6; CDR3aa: CASTPQGGPSGANVLTF; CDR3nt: TGCGCCAGCACTCCCCAGGGGGGTCCCTCTGGGGCCAACGTCCTGACTTTC
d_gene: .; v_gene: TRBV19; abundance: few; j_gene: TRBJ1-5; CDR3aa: CASRWSNQPQHF; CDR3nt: TGTGCCAGTAGGTGGAGCAATCAGCCCCAGCATTTT
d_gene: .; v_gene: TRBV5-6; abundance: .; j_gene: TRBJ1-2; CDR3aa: CASSTPGQGTRGYTF; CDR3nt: TGTGCCAGCAGCACCCCGGGGCAGGGGACGCGAGGCTACACCTTC
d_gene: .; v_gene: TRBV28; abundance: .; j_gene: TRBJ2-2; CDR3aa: CASSPGGGGTGELFF; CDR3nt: TGTGCCAGTAGTCCTGGGGGAGGGGGAACCGGGGAGCTGTTTTTT
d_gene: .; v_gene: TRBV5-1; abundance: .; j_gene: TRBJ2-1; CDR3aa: CASSGVGGNNEQFF; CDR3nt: TGCGCCAGCAGCGGTGTGGGCGGAAACAATGAGCAGTTCTTC
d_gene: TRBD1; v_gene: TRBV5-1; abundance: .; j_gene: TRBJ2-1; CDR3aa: CASRGQGINEQFF; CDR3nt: TGCGCCAGCAGGGGACAGGGGATCAATGAGCAGTTCTTC
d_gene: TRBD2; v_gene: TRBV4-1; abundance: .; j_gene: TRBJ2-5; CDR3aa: CASSRQKAGEETQYF; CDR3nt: TGCGCCAGCAGCCGCCAGAAGGCGGGGGAAGAGACCCAGTACTTC
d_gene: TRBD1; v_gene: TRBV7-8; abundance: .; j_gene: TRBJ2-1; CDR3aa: CASSPVGDSLVNEQFF; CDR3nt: TGTGCCAGCAGCCCCGTAGGGGACAGTTTGGTCAATGAGCAGTTCTTC
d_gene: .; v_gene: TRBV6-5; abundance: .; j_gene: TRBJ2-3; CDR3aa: CASTRNRDIDTQYF; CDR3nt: TGTGCCAGCACGCGGAACAGGGACATAGATACGCAGTATTTT
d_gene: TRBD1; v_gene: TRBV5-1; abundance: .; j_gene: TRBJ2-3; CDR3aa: CASSRPGQATDTQYF; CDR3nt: TGCGCCAGCAGCAGGCCGGGACAGGCCACAGATACGCAGTATTTT
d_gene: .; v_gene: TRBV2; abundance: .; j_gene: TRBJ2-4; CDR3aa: CASQGLGNIQYF; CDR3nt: TGTGCCAGTCAGGGGCTTGGGAACATTCAGTACTTC
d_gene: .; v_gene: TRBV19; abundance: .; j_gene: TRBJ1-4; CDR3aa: CASSEPRVEKLFF; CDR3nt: TGTGCCAGTAGTGAACCGCGGGTGGAAAAACTGTTTTTT
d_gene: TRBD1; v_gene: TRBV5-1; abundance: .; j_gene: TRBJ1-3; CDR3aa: CASSLTAGGDSGNTIYF; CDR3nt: TGCGCCAGCAGCCTGACTGCAGGGGGCGACTCTGGAAACACCATATATTTT
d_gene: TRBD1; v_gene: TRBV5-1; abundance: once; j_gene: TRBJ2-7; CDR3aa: CASSLGAAGTATYEQYF; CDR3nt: TGCGCCAGCAGCCTCGGAGCCGCCGGGACAGCGACCTACGAGCAGTACTTC
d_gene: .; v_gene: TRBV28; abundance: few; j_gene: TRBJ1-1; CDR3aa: CASTQEGVWTEAFF; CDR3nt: TGTGCCAGCACCCAAGAGGGGGTTTGGACTGAAGCTTTCTTT
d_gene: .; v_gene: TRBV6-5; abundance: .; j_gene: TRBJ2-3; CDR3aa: CASRKATDTQYF; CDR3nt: TGTGCCAGCAGGAAGGCCACAGATACGCAGTATTTT
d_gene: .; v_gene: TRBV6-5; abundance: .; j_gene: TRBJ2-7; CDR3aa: CASGRGGNEQYF; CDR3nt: TGTGCCAGCGGCAGGGGGGGGAACGAGCAGTACTTC
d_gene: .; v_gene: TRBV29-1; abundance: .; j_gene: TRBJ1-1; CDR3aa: CSAVGVSTEAFF; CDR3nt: TGCAGCGCGGTGGGGGTGAGCACTGAAGCTTTCTTT
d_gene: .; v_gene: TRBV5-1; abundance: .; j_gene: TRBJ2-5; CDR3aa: CASSFTALGETQYF; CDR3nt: TGCGCCAGCAGCTTTACAGCGCTCGGGGAGACCCAGTACTTC
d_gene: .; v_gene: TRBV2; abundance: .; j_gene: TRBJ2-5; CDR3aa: CASSVVRYQETQYF; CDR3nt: TGTGCCAGCAGTGTAGTTAGGTACCAAGAGACCCAGTACTTC
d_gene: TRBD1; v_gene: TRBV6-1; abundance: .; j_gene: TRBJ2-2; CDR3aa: CASRPGQANTGELFF; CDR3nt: TGTGCCAGCAGACCGGGACAGGCTAACACCGGGGAGCTGTTTTTT
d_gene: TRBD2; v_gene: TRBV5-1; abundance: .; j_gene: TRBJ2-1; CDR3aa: CASSLEAGASYNEQFF; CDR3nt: TGCGCCAGCAGCCTGGAAGCGGGGGCCTCCTACAATGAGCAGTTCTTC
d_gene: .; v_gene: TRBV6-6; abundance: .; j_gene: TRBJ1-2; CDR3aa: CASSLTGGMGYTF; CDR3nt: TGTGCCAGCAGTTTGACGGGAGGTATGGGCTACACCTTC
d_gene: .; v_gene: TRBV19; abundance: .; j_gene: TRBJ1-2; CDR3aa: CASSGTHNYGYTF; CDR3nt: TGTGCCAGTAGCGGGACACATAACTATGGCTACACCTTC
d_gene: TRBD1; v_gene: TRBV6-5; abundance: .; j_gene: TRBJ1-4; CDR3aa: CASSLTGGREKLFF; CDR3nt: TGTGCCAGCAGTCTGACAGGGGGAAGAGAAAAACTGTTTTTT
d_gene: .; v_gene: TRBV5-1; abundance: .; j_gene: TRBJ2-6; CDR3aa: CASTPNTIGSGANVLTF; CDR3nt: TGCGCCAGCACCCCTAACACCATTGGCTCTGGGGCCAACGTCCTGACTTTC
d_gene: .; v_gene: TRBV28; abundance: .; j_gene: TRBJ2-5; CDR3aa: CASSLNFQPPGNPQYF; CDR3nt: TGTGCCAGCAGTTTAAATTTCCAGCCCCCCGGTAATCCCCAGTACTTC
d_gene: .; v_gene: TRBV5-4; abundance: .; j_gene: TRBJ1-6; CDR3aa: CASRSWEVSPLHF; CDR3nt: TGTGCCAGCAGATCCTGGGAAGTTTCACCCCTCCACTTT
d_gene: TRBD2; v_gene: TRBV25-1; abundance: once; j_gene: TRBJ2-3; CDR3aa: CASSEWEGPGTDTQYF; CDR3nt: TGTGCCAGCAGTGAATGGGAGGGCCCCGGCACAGATACGCAGTATTTT
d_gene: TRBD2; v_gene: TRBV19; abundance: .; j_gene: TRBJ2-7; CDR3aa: CASSRGRLAGEYEQYF; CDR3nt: TGTGCCAGTAGTAGGGGACGACTAGCGGGAGAGTACGAGCAGTACTTC
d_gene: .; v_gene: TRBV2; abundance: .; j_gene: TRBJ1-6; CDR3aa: CASHGAGASNNSPLHF; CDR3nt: TGTGCCAGCCACGGGGCGGGGGCCTCGAATAATTCACCCCTCCACTTT
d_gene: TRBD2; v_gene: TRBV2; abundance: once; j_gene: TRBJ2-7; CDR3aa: CASSVWEGEQYF; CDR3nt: TGTGCCAGCAGTGTGTGGGAGGGGGAGCAGTACTTC
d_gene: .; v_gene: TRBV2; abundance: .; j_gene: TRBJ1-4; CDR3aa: CASKPTAVTNEKLFF; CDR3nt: TGTGCCAGCAAACCCACGGCAGTTACTAATGAAAAACTGTTTTTT
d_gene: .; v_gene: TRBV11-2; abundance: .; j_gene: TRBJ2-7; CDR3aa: CASRSPGASYEQYF; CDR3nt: TGTGCCAGCAGGTCCCCAGGGGCCTCCTACGAGCAGTACTTC
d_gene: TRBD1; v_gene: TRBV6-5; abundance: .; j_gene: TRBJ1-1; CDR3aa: CARDRGSGTEAFF; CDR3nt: TGTGCACGGGACAGGGGATCGGGCACTGAAGCTTTCTTT
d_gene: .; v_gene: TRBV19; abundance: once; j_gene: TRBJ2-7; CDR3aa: CASSIDAVSYEQYF; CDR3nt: TGTGCCAGTAGTATAGATGCAGTCTCCTACGAGCAGTACTTC
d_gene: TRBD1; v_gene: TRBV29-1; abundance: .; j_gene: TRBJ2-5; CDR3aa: CSHRGLPVTETQYF; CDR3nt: TGCAGTCACAGGGGGCTACCTGTCACAGAGACCCAGTACTTC
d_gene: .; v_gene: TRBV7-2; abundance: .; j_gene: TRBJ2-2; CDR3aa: CASGTPGVGGELFF; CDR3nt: TGTGCCAGCGGTACCCCGGGGGTGGGCGGGGAGCTGTTTTTT
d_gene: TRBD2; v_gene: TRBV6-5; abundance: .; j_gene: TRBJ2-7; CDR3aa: CASRPLAGLSYEQYF; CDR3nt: TGTGCCAGCAGGCCACTAGCGGGATTATCCTACGAGCAGTACTTC
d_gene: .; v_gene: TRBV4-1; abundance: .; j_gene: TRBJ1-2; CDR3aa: CASSQISYGYTF; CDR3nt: TGCGCCAGCAGCCAAATCTCCTATGGCTACACCTTC
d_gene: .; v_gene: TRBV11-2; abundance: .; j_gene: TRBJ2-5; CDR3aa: CASSPPVGETQYF; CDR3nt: TGTGCCAGCAGCCCCCCAGTCGGGGAGACCCAGTACTTC
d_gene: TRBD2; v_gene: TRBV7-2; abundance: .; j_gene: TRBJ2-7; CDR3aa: CASSSTSGKSYEQYF; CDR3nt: TGTGCCAGCAGTTCGACTAGCGGGAAGTCCTACGAGCAGTACTTC
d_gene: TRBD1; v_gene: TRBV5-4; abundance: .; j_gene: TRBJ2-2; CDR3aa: CASSRRDRGTGELFF; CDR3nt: TGTGCCAGCAGCCGCCGGGACAGGGGAACCGGGGAGCTGTTTTTT
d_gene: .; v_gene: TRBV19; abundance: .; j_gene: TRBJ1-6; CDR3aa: CASREGLILNSPLHF; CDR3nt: TGTGCCAGTAGGGAGGGGTTGATTTTGAATTCACCCCTCCACTTT
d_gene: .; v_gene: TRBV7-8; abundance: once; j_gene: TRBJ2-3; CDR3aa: CASSLAGSYTDTQYF; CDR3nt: TGTGCCAGCAGCTTAGCGGGCAGTTACACAGATACGCAGTATTTT
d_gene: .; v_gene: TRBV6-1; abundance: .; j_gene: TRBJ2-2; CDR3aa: CASITVTNTGELFF; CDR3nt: TGTGCCAGCATTACGGTAACGAACACCGGGGAGCTGTTTTTT
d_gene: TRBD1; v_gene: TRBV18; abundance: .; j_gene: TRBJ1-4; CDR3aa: CASSDRDRNEKLFF; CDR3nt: TGTGCCAGCTCGGACCGGGACAGAAATGAAAAACTGTTTTTT